Reported below is one TCR beta chain. Its antigen is unknown. No much larger clonotype is one base removed from it; base qualities were not supplied. The data were taken from a study of identical twins (dated by TCRdb to the mid-2010s). Some background on the complete study: To test whether fetal clonotypes persist, this study deep-sequenced TCR alpha and beta repertoires from monozygotic twins, from unrelated adults of various ages, and from cord blood. Replicate twin experiments were performed at different times using different library preparation protocols to rule out contamination.

Every donor was a healthy Caucasian. Three unrelated non-twin adults were also sequenced: a male aged 18 to 30, a male aged 50 to 59 and a female aged 50 to 59. Miltenyi CD45RO+ enrichment and human naive T-cell isolation kits were used to isolate memory (CD45RO+) and naive T cells from PBMC. Receptors were amplified or captured by 5' RACE. Sequencer: Illumina HiSeq 2000. A universal primer binding site was introduced by template switching, and a unique molecular identifier was present in the final cDNA, enabling accurate counting of TCR cDNA molecules. Specific primers in the conserved constant-segment region were used to synthesize first-strand cDNA for the TCR alpha and beta chains. To control for contamination, every cDNA library was double barcoded, receiving both a SMART-Mk sample barcode and Illumina barcodes. TruSeq adapter sequences, together with Illumina sample barcodes, were added in two successive PCR steps. TCR alpha and beta cDNA libraries were sequenced on the Illumina HiSeq platform with custom primers. Processing in the source paper ran as follows. Raw reads were processed with MiGEC to extract unique molecular identifiers, and MiXCR was used to determine CDR3 positions. For each individual, recombination models were inferred using an EM algorithm with the repgenHMM and IGoR tools. Shared clonotypes were analyzed with the tcR package in R, and sharing was normalized by the product of cloneset sizes. Out-of-frame nonproductive sequences were analyzed to study raw recombination free of thymic and clonal selection effects. TCRdb reran the public reads through fastp at Q25 and MiXCR, keeping productive beta chains. Rows are unified per CDR3 protein, each entry keeping the most common DNA and genes. TCRdb, not the authors, supplied the V and J calls. The sample data list about 450,000 distinct CDR3 sequences, and 15% to 20% of these were observed just once. The biggest ten clones account for about 12% of the sample.

General study outcomes and caveats: Because the same donors could not be followed over many years, conclusions were based on cross-sectional statistical analysis. Invariant T cells such as MAIT and iNKT could partly confound zero-insertion analyses, although diverse VJ usage argued against such confounding for most clonotypes. In monozygotic twins, out-of-frame TCR alpha sharing was systematically underestimated by recombination models, although the models agreed with sharing between unrelated individuals. Excess twin sharing in beta out-of-frame sequences was weaker because fewer shared sequences lowered the signal-to-noise ratio. Compared with coincidental sharing between unrelated individuals, an excess of low generation-probability sequences was observed among out-of-frame TCR alpha sequences shared between twins. Abundant cord blood beta clonotypes had fewer insertions, young adult naive repertoires showed a similar but weaker trend, and memory repertoires showed no such trend.

Sequences MDHEN (CDR1) and SYDVKM (CDR2) are obtained from the germline V gene. The junction carries 18 bases between V and J, which are trimmed by 3 bases and 0 bases respectively. The cysteine opens and the phenylalanine closes a CDR3 of 18 amino acids. The CDR3 DNA has 54 bases and is translated from base 1. Recombination joined TRBV28 with TRBJ1-5, with the identity of the D gene unclear. This receptor was obtained from a man aged 45-65 years in good health. Sequenced sample: naive T cells sorted from blood. This specimen's cell subset or site label, interpreted: cells isolated with a human naive T-cell isolation kit. In nucleotides, the sequence is TGTGCCAGCAGTTTCGTGGGGTCCGGATCAATTAGCAATCAGCCCCAGCATTTT. The translation is CASSFVGSGSISNQPQHF.